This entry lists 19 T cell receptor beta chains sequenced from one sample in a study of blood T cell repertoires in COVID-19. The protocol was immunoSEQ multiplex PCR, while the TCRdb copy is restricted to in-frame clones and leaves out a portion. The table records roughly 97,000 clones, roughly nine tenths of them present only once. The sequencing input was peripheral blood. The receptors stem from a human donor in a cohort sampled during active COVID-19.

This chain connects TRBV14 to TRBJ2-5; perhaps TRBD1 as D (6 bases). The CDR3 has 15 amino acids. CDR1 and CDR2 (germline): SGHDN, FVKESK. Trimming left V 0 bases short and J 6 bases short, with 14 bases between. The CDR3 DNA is TGTGCCAGCAGCCAAGAACAGGGTTTGACGAAGACCCAGTACTTC. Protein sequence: CASSQEQGLTKTQYF. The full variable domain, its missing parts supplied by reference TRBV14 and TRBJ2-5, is EAGVTQFPSHSVIEKGQTVTLRCDPISGHDNLYWYRRVMGKEIKFLLHFVKESKQDESGMPNNRFLAERTGGTYSTLKVQPAELEDSGVYFCASSQEQGLTKTQYFGPGTRLLVL.

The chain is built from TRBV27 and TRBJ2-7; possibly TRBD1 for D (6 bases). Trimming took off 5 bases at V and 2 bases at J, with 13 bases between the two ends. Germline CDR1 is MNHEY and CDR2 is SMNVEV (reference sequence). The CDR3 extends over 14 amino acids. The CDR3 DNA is TGTGCCAGCAGTGGCCAGGGGACGACCTACGAGCAGTACTTC. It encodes CASSGQGTTYEQYF.

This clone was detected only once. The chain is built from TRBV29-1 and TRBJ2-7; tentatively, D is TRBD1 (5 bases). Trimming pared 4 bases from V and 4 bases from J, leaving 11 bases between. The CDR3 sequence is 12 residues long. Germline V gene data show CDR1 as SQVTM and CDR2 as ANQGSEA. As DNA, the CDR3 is TGCAGCGTTGGTCCAGGGAATTACGAGCAGTACTTC. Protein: CSVGPGNYEQYF.

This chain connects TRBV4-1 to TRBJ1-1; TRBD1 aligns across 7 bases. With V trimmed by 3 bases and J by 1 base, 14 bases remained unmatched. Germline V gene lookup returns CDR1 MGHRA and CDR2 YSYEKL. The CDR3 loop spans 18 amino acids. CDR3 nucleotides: TGCGCCAGCAGCCACGATAGGGGGGCTCGGACAGGGAACACTGAAGCTTTCTTT. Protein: CASSHDRGARTGNTEAFF.

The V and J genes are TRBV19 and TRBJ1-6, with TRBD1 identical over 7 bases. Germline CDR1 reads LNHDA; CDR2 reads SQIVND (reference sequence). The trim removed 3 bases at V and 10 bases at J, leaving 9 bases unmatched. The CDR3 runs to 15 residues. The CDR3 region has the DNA TGTGCCAGTAGTATCACGGCAGGGGGTGGATCACCCCTCCACTTT. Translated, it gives CASSITAGGGSPLHF.

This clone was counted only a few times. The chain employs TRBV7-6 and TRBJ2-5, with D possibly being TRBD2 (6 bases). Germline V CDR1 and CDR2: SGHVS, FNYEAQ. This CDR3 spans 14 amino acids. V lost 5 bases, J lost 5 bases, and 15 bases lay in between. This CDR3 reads CASSAGYKVETQYF. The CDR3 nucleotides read TGTGCCAGCAGCGCGGGGTACAAGGTCGAGACCCAGTACTTC.

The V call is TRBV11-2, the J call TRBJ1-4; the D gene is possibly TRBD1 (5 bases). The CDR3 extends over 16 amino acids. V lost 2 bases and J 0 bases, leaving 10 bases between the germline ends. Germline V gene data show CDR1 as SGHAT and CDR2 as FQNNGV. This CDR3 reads CASSLQGPTTNEKLFF. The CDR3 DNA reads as TGTGCCAGCAGCTTACAGGGCCCAACAACTAATGAAAAACTGTTTTTT.

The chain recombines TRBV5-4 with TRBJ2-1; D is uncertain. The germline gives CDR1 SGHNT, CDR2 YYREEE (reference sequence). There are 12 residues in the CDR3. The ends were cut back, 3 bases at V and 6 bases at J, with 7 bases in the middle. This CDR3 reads CASSSILNEQFF. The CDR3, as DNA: TGTGCCAGCAGCTCTATACTCAATGAGCAGTTCTTC.

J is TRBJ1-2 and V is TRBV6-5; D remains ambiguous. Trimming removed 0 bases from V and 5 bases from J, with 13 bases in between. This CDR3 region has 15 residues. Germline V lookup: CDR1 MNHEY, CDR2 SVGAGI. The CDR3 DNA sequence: TGTGCCAGCAGTTACTCGATTCAGACATCGTATGGCTACACCTTC. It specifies CASSYSIQTSYGYTF.

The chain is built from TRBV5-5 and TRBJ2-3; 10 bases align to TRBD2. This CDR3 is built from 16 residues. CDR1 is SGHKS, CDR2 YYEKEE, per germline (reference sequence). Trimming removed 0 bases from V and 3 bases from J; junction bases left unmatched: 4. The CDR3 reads CASSLGAGGLTDTQYF. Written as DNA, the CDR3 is TGTGCCAGCAGCTTGGGAGCGGGGGGGCTTACAGATACGCAGTATTTT.

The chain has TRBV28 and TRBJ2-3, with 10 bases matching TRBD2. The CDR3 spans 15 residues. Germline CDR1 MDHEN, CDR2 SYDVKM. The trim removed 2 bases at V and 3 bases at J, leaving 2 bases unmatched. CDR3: CASSLIAGGTDTQYF. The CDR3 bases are TGTGCCAGCAGTTTAATAGCGGGAGGAACAGATACGCAGTATTTT.

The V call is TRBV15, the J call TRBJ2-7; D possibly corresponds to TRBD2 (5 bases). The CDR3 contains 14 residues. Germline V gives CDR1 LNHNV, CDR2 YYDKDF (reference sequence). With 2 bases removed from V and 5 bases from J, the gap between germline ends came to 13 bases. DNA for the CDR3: TGTGCCACCAGCAGACAAGACTATACGAACGAGCAGTACTTC. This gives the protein CATSRQDYTNEQYF.

The CDR3 DNA is TGTGCCAGCAGCGTAGGGCAGCGGACCTCTTACAATGAGCAGTTCTTC. This translates into CASSVGQRTSYNEQFF. The rearrangement links TRBV9 to TRBJ2-1; possible D gene TRBD2, 5 bases. CDR1 SGDLS and CDR2 YYNGEE come from the germline V gene. Trimming shortened V by 0 bases and J by 4 bases, and 14 bases separated the two germline ends. The CDR3 has 16 amino acids.

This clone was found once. The CDR3 protein is CASRGLYNEQFF. The CDR3 DNA is TGTGCCAGTAGAGGACTATACAATGAGCAGTTCTTC. The rearrangement links TRBV28 to TRBJ2-1; D perhaps matches TRBD2 (6 bases). The V end was cut by 9 bases, the J end by 4 bases, with 10 bases between. CDR1 and CDR2 (germline): MDHEN, SYDVKM. This CDR3 region has 12 residues.

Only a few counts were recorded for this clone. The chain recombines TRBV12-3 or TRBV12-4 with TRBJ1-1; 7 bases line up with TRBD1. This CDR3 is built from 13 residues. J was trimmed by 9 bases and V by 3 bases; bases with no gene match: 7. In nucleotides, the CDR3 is TGTGCCAGCAGTTTGGAGACAGGGCCCAAAGCTTTCTTT. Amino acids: CASSLETGPKAFF.

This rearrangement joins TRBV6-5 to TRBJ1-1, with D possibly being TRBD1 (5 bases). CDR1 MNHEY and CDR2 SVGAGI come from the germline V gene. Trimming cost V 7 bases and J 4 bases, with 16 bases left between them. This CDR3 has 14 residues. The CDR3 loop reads CASKLTGVSTEAFF. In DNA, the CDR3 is TGTGCCAGCAAACTCACGGGGGTGTCCACTGAAGCTTTCTTT.

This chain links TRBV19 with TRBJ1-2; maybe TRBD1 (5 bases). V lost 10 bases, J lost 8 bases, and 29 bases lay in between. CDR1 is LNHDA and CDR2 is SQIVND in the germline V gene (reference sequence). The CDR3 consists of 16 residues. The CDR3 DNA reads TGTGCCACTCAACCCCCGGGGGGAGGGCACTTTTTAGGCTACACCTTC. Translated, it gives CATQPPGGGHFLGYTF.

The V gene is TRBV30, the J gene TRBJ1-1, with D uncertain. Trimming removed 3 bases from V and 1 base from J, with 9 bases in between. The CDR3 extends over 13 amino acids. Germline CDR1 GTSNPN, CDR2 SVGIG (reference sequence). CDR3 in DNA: TGTGCCTGGAGCATGGAGGGGAACACTGAAGCTTTCTTT. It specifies CAWSMEGNTEAFF.

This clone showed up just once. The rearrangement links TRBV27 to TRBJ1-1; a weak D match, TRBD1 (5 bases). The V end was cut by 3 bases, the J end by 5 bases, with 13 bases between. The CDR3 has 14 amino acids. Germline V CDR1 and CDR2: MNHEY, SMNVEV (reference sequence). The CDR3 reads CASSFGQGETEAFF. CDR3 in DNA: TGTGCCAGCAGTTTCGGCCAGGGTGAAACTGAAGCTTTCTTT.